Included here is one T cell receptor beta chain sequence, with context. The germline gives CDR1 GTSNPN, CDR2 SVGIG (reference sequence). The CDR3 covers 13 residues. V dropped 5 bases and J dropped 5; count of bases not matched to a gene: 7. This sample was taken from a study of blood T cell repertoires in COVID-19. Overall study context: The origin of the acute and convalescent COVID-19 samples was the United States, Italy and Spain.

Data came from immunoSEQ multiplex PCR; TCRdb stores just in-frame clones and leaves some out. Altogether approximately 250,000 clones are present, around 90% being singletons, with the ten largest covering around 0.92%. The study recruited people aged 18 to 89 years across 20 to 30 US areas. Sequences were obtained from PBMCs or T cells enriched from blood (not recorded which). The receptor was derived from a woman in her 30s who had recovered from COVID-19. The chain employs TRBV30 and TRBJ1-2; TRBD1 matches at 8 bases. The CDR3 here is CAWSTGVSYGYTF. Written as DNA, the CDR3 is TGTGCCTGGTCGACAGGGGTTAGTTATGGCTACACCTTC.